The subject of this entry is one T cell receptor beta chain. The data are from a study of blood T cell repertoires in COVID-19. The assay was immunoSEQ multiplex PCR, and TCRdb's table has in-frame clones only and misses some. Here the sample spans a few hundred thousand clones, approximately 90% being singletons. Participants were aged roughly 18 to 90 years, lived in over 20 US areas, and enrolled virtually. Source material: PBMCs or T cells enriched from blood (not recorded which). The TCR originated in a man aged 18 to 30 who had recovered from COVID-19.

DNA of the CDR3: TGCGCCAGCAGCCAGGGACAGGTGGGACCCTACGAGCAGTACTTC. This sequence encodes CASSQGQVGPYEQYF. The genes are TRBV5-1 and TRBJ2-7; 8 bases are shared with TRBD1. Germline assignment: CDR1 SGHRS and CDR2 YFSETQ. The CDR3 has 15 amino acids. With 4 bases clipped from V and 2 bases from J, the junction kept 8 bases outside the gene matches.